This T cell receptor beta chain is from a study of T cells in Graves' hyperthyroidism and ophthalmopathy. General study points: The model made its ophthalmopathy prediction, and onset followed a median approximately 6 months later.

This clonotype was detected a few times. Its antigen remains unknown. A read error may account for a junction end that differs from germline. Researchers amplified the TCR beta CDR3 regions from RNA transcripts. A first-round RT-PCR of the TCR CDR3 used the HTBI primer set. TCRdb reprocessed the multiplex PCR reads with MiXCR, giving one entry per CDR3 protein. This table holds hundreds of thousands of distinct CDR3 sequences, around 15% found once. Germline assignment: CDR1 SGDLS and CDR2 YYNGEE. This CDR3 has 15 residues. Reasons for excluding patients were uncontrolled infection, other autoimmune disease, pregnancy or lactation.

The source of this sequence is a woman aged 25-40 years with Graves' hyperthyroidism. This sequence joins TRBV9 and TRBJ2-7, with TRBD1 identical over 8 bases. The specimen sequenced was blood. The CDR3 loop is CASSATDRASHEQYF. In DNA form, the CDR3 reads TGTGCCAGCAGCGCGACGGACAGGGCCTCCCACGAGCAGTACTTC.